The 31 T cell receptor beta chains below come from one sample, sequenced in a study of T-cell reconstitution after alpha-beta-depleted transplantation in children. As it was prepared, the TCRbeta library received unique molecular identifiers. TCRdb re-called the PCR reads through MiXCR, storing one row per CDR3 protein. In the table there are almost 500,000 distinct CDR3 sequences, about 10% of which are singletons. This sample comprised PBMCs, obtained before TCRalphabeta/CD19-depleted stem cell transplant. These receptors were taken from a child aged 2-9 years with inherited bone marrow failure, due to receive a stem cell transplant.

This clonotype appeared many times. This sequence joins TRBV28 and TRBJ1-1; D not resolved. The germline V gene has CDR1 MDHEN and CDR2 SYDVKM. Trimming left V 3 bases short and J 10 bases short, with 15 bases between. The CDR3 is 13 amino acids. This CDR3 reads CASSFLGWAIAFF. CDR3 nucleotides: TGTGCCAGCAGTTTCCTGGGCTGGGCGATAGCTTTCTTT. The complete variable domain, with remaining parts taken from reference TRBV28 and TRBJ1-1, reads DVKVTQSSRYLVKRTGEKVFLECVQDMDHENMFWYRQDPGLGLRLIYFSYDVKMKEKGDIPEGYSVSREKKERFSLILESASTNQTSMYLCASSFLGWAIAFFGQGTRLTVV.

This clonotype was found a few times. The chain uses TRBV19 and TRBJ2-5; 8 bases line up with TRBD1. CDR1 and CDR2 (germline): LNHDA, SQIVND (reference sequence). The CDR3 totals 15 residues. The ends lost 4 bases at V and 5 bases at J; junction bases unmatched: 9. The CDR3 here is CASSNAGTGGETQYF. The CDR3 bases are TGTGCCAGTAGTAACGCCGGGACAGGTGGGGAGACCCAGTACTTC.

The J gene is TRBJ2-1, the V gene TRBV7-9; 10 bases agree with TRBD2. V gave up 0 bases and J gave up 13 bases; unmatched junction bases: 6. CDR3 length equals 14 residues. CDR1 and CDR2 from the germline V gene are SEHNR and FQNEAQ (reference sequence). Here the CDR3 reads CASSLAGLAGEQFF. The DNA for the CDR3 is TGTGCCAGCAGCTTAGCAGGCCTAGCGGGGGAACAGTTCTTC.

This clonotype was observed a handful of times. This chain connects TRBV27 to TRBJ1-4, with 9 bases lining up with TRBD1. The CDR3 runs 15 residues. The germline CDR1 and CDR2 sequences are MNHEY and SMNVEV (reference sequence). Trimming took 6 bases from V and 6 from J; bases not matched to a gene: 8. The DNA of the CDR3 is TGTGCCAGCAGCACGGGACAGGGCCGGGATGAAAAACTGTTTTTT. Translation: CASSTGQGRDEKLFF.

This clonotype was recorded many times. The chain recombines TRBV7-8 with TRBJ2-5, with 7 bases lining up with TRBD2. V trimming: 5 bases; J trimming: 4 bases; junction bases outside the gene matches: 10. Germline assignment: CDR1 SGHVS and CDR2 FQNEAQ. This CDR3 spans 15 amino acids. Here the CDR3 DNA reads TGTGCCAGCAGCCATAAGGCTAGCGGAAGAGAGACCCAGTACTTC. Translating gives CASSHKASGRETQYF.

This clonotype was seen many times. The chain links TRBV20-1 to TRBJ2-1; TRBD1 is a possible D gene (5 bases). The CDR3 is 14 amino acids. Germline V lookup: CDR1 DFQATT, CDR2 SNEGSKA (reference sequence). Deletions cut 0 bases from V and 4 bases from J, with 10 bases between. CDR3 region: CSARDLGAYNEQFF. In nucleotides, the CDR3 is TGCAGTGCTAGAGATTTAGGGGCATACAATGAGCAGTTCTTC.

This clonotype was counted many times. This chain uses TRBV12-3 or TRBV12-4 with TRBJ2-5; D gene unclear. Trimming stripped 6 bases from V and 5 bases from J, with 16 bases between. The CDR3 has 14 residues. For the CDR3, the DNA is TGTGCCAGCAGCCGAAGCCCAGCGTCGGAGACCCAGTACTTC. Protein product: CASSRSPASETQYF.

This clonotype has ten or more counts. J is TRBJ2-1 and V is TRBV10-2; a possible D gene is TRBD1 (5 bases). The CDR3 is 13 amino acids. V lost 4 bases, J lost 5 bases, and 9 bases lay in between. Germline V gene lookup returns CDR1 WSHSY and CDR2 SAAADI. The CDR3 DNA reads TGCGCCAGCAGTGGGACACCCGACAATGAGCAGTTCTTC. It yields the protein CASSGTPDNEQFF.

This clonotype was counted a few times. This chain links TRBV4-3 with TRBJ2-3; TRBD2 matches 9 bases. The junction had 4 bases not matched to a gene; V was cut back by 1 base and J by 2 bases. The length of the CDR3 is 16 residues. Germline CDR1 LGHNA, CDR2 YSLEER. The CDR3 loop reads CASSQGLAGNTDTQYF. CDR3 nucleotide sequence: TGCGCCAGCAGCCAAGGCCTAGCGGGAAACACAGATACGCAGTATTTT.

The genes are TRBV20-1 and TRBJ2-4, with 9 positions matching TRBD2. Germline V gene sequence: CDR1 DFQATT, CDR2 SNEGSKA (reference sequence). Losses at the gene ends were 5 bases for V and 0 bases for J; bases not matched to a gene: 2. CDR3 length: 14 residues. CDR3 loop: CSALAGVAKNIQYF. The CDR3 DNA is TGCAGTGCTTTAGCGGGAGTAGCCAAAAACATTCAGTACTTC.

The chain couples TRBV30 to TRBJ2-7, with TRBD2 identical over 7 bases. CDR1 is GTSNPN, CDR2 SVGIG, per germline (reference sequence). The trim removed 4 bases at V and 1 base at J, leaving 7 bases unmatched. The CDR3 spans 14 residues. CDR3: CAWTGLHDSYEQYF. The CDR3 DNA reads TGTGCCTGGACGGGACTACACGATTCCTACGAGCAGTACTTC.

This clonotype has at least ten counts. The V gene is TRBV20-1, the J gene TRBJ2-1; D remains ambiguous. The germline V gene has CDR1 DFQATT and CDR2 SNEGSKA (reference sequence). The CDR3 is 11 amino acids. V lost 6 bases and J 5 bases, leaving 8 bases between the germline ends. The DNA for the CDR3 is TGCAGTGCCAGTTCCGACAATGAGCAGTTCTTC. Translation gives CSASSDNEQFF.

This clonotype was seen many times. The chain couples TRBV20-1 to TRBJ2-1, with 8 bases that match TRBD2. There are 17 residues in the CDR3. V was pared by 0 bases and J by 4 bases, with 11 bases of the junction left unmatched. CDR1 is DFQATT and CDR2 is SNEGSKA in the germline V gene (reference sequence). The CDR3 DNA sequence: TGCAGTGCTAGAGATGGGCCAGCGGGAGTCGTATACAATGAGCAGTTCTTC. Its translation is CSARDGPAGVVYNEQFF.

In DNA form, the CDR3 reads TGTGCCAGCCACCCTTGGGGGAGAGGGATAAGGGATAATGAGCAGTTCTTC. Protein sequence: CASHPWGRGIRDNEQFF. This chain connects TRBV27 to TRBJ2-1; either TRBD1 or TRBD2 may supply D (5 bases each). The V gene lost 8 bases and the J gene lost 7 bases, with 27 bases spanning the gap. Germline-derived CDR1 and CDR2 are MNHEY and SMNVEV (reference sequence). The CDR3 runs to 17 residues.

The chain combines TRBV5-1 with TRBJ2-5; D is undetermined. CDR1 is SGHRS, CDR2 YFSETQ, per germline. This CDR3 region has 14 residues. V gave up 2 bases and J gave up 1 base, with 9 bases separating them. The CDR3 reads CASSFLSFQETQYF. In DNA form, the CDR3 reads TGCGCCAGCAGCTTTTTAAGTTTCCAAGAGACCCAGTACTTC.

The chain has TRBV20-1 and TRBJ2-1; TRBD2 might be the D (7 bases). This CDR3 spans 14 amino acids. CDR1 is DFQATT and CDR2 is SNEGSKA in the germline V gene (reference sequence). V was clipped by 0 bases and J by 9 bases, with 15 bases between them. CDR3 residues: CSARDWGGGGEQFF. The DNA for the CDR3 is TGCAGTGCTAGAGATTGGGGGGGAGGGGGTGAGCAGTTCTTC.

The table lists this clonotype with many counts. The chain recombines TRBV19 with TRBJ2-5, with a weak D call TRBD2 (6 bases). V shed 4 bases and J shed 5 bases, with 20 bases lying between them. This CDR3 spans 16 amino acids. Germline V lookup: CDR1 LNHDA, CDR2 SQIVND (reference sequence). CDR3 sequence: CASSTHPGDREETQYF. The CDR3 nucleotides are TGTGCCAGTAGTACCCACCCTGGGGACCGGGAGGAGACCCAGTACTTC.

This clonotype was found many times. This rearrangement joins TRBV19 to TRBJ1-5; 9 bases match TRBD1. With V trimmed by 4 bases and J by 7 bases, 5 bases remained unmatched. The CDR3 runs to 14 residues. Looked up from germline, CDR1 is LNHDA and CDR2 is SQIVND (reference sequence). The CDR3 reads CASSSGTGWQPQHF. The CDR3 region has the DNA TGTGCCAGTAGTAGTGGGACAGGGTGGCAGCCCCAGCATTTT. Combining the CDR3 with reference TRBV19 and TRBJ1-5 gives the whole variable domain DGGITQSPKYLFRKEGQNVTLSCEQNLNHDAMYWYRQDPGQGLRLIYYSQIVNDFQKGDIAEGYSVSREKKESFPLTVTSAQKNPTAFYLCASSSGTGWQPQHFGDGTRLSIL.

Points on this clonotype: A read error may be the cause here, since a much bigger clone is one base away. The CDR3 DNA is TGTGCCAGCAGTTTAAAGGTGAAGGAGTGTGGTACGCAGTATTTT. Encoded protein: CASSLKVKECGTQYF. The chain links TRBV28 to TRBJ2-3, with D uncertain. The V gene lost 2 bases and the J gene lost 8 bases, with 17 bases spanning the gap. The CDR3 length is 15 residues. CDR1 MDHEN and CDR2 SYDVKM come from the germline V gene.

This clonotype was seen at least ten times. The V gene is TRBV7-9, the J gene TRBJ2-1; TRBD2 agrees at 14 bases. The CDR3 has 16 residues. Germline-derived CDR1 and CDR2 are SEHNR and FQNEAQ (reference sequence). J lost 9 bases, V lost 5 bases, and 9 bases had no gene match. CDR3 sequence (DNA): TGTGCCAGCAGCCGGCGGACTAGCGGGAGGACTGGTGAGCAGTTCTTC. Its translation is CASSRRTSGRTGEQFF.

This clonotype came up many times. This chain uses TRBV12-3 or TRBV12-4 with TRBJ2-2; D is possibly TRBD2 (6 bases). V lost 6 bases and J lost 5, with 13 bases in between. The CDR3 has 14 amino acids. CDR3 sequence reads: CASSAGPNTGELFF. In DNA form, the CDR3 reads TGTGCCAGCAGCGCGGGACCCAATACCGGGGAGCTGTTTTTT.

The table lists this clonotype with many counts. The chain is built from TRBV11-1 and TRBJ1-4; 8 bases are shared with TRBD1. The CDR3 extends over 18 amino acids. V gave up 4 bases and J gave up 0 bases; unmatched junction bases: 10. The germline gives CDR1 SGHAT, CDR2 FQDESV (reference sequence). The CDR3 reads CASSSRDRRFATNEKLFF. CDR3 nucleotides: TGTGCCAGCAGCTCCAGGGACAGGAGATTTGCAACTAATGAAAAACTGTTTTTT.

This clonotype was counted a few times. The V and J genes are TRBV5-1 and TRBJ2-5, with 8 bases identical to TRBD1. The CDR3 extends over 14 amino acids. CDR1 SGHRS and CDR2 YFSETQ come from the germline V gene. After removal of 5 bases from V and 5 bases from J, the junction contained 8 bases not matched to a gene. The CDR3 DNA reads as TGCGCCAGCAGACCAGGGGGCGTACGGGAGACCCAGTACTTC. Translating gives CASRPGGVRETQYF.

The chain combines TRBV5-1 with TRBJ2-6; 8 bases map to TRBD1. Germline CDR1 SGHRS, CDR2 YFSETQ. The CDR3 has 17 residues. V lost 9 bases and J lost 0; bases outside the gene matches: 11. CDR3 DNA sequence: TGCGCCACCAACCCGGGACAGGCCTACTCTGGGGCCAACGTCCTGACTTTC. It codes for CATNPGQAYSGANVLTF.

This clonotype was observed many times. The rearrangement joins TRBV10-3 to TRBJ1-3; 11 bases are a match to TRBD1. This CDR3 comprises 16 residues. Germline trimming cut 6 bases from V and 0 bases from J; bases unmatched to any gene: 4. Germline V lookup: CDR1 ENHRY, CDR2 SYGVKD. The CDR3 loop is CAISAGTGGSGNTIYF. CDR3 sequence (DNA): TGTGCCATCAGCGCCGGGACAGGGGGCTCTGGAAACACCATATATTTT.

This clonotype was seen at least ten times. The V call is TRBV12-3 or TRBV12-4, the J call TRBJ2-5; perhaps TRBD2 as D (6 bases). The CDR3 length is 14 residues. V was trimmed by 2 bases and J by 4 bases, leaving 11 bases between them. The CDR3 bases are TGTGCCAGCAGTTTAAGCCCAGCGGGAGAGACCCAGTACTTC. Amino acids: CASSLSPAGETQYF.

This clonotype was found many times. V is TRBV5-1 and J is TRBJ2-5, with 11 bases fitting TRBD1. The CDR3 consists of 15 residues. CDR1 is SGHRS, CDR2 YFSETQ, per germline. The trim removed 0 bases at V and 5 bases at J, leaving 3 bases unmatched. CDR3 in amino acids: CASSLGTGGVETQYF. The CDR3 DNA follows: TGCGCCAGCAGCTTGGGGACAGGGGGCGTGGAGACCCAGTACTTC.

This clonotype occurred many times. This chain uses TRBV4-3 with TRBJ2-5; 11 bases line up with TRBD2. CDR3 length: 13 residues. Germline assignment: CDR1 LGHNA and CDR2 YSLEER. V lost 6 bases, J lost 5 bases, and 2 bases stayed unmatched. CDR3 region: CASRLAGEETQYF. CDR3 in DNA: TGCGCCAGCAGACTAGCGGGAGAGGAGACCCAGTACTTC.

This clonotype was detected only a few times. The chain has TRBV7-2 and TRBJ2-5, with 8 nucleotides matching TRBD2. Losses at the gene ends were 4 bases for V and 7 bases for J; bases not matched to a gene: 8. Germline values: CDR1 SGHTA, CDR2 FQGNSA. The CDR3 consists of 14 residues. CDR3 loop: CASSSGLAPRTQYF. The CDR3 DNA reads TGTGCCAGCAGCTCCGGACTAGCCCCAAGGACCCAGTACTTC.

This clonotype was detected ten times or more. The chain has TRBV11-2 and TRBJ1-1; D possibly corresponds to TRBD1 (5 bases). In germline, CDR1 is SGHAT, CDR2 FQNNGV. CDR3 size: 15 residues. V lost 1 base and J 6 bases, leaving 15 bases between the germline ends. The CDR3 reads CASSLARGRRSEAFF. CDR3 coding DNA: TGTGCCAGCAGCTTAGCGAGGGGAAGGAGGTCTGAAGCTTTCTTT.

In its sample, this clonotype was seen many times. The chain uses TRBV7-2 and TRBJ1-4; D may be TRBD1 (5 bases). V lost 5 bases to trimming and J lost 3 bases, with 16 bases between them. The CDR3 sequence is 16 residues long. Per germline, CDR1 SGHTA and CDR2 FQGNSA. CDR3 protein: CASSPLSGGANEKLFF. CDR3 sequence (DNA): TGTGCCAGCAGCCCCCTGAGCGGGGGTGCTAATGAAAAACTGTTTTTT.